The clone carrying this T cell receptor (beta chain) was seen once. Germline V CDR1 and CDR2: MNHEY, SMNVEV (reference sequence). The CDR3 runs 15 residues. Trimming stripped 8 bases from V and 5 bases from J, with 21 bases between. The data belong to a study of OX40 agonist ivuxolimab in advanced cancers. The assay was immunoSEQ multiplex PCR, and TCRdb's table has in-frame clones only and misses some. The repertoire holds about 20,000 clones, about 80% seen once, with over 20% in the top ten. Sequencing was performed on CD4+ or CD8+ T cells sorted from blood, taken in a trial of the OX40 agonist ivuxolimab. This chain links TRBV27 with TRBJ2-5; TRBD2 is a possible D gene (5 bases). This sequence was found in an adult with an advanced solid tumor such as melanoma, head and neck, liver or kidney cancer. DNA of the CDR3: TGTGCCAGCGGCGTATTTTCGGATGGAGGCGAGACCCAGTACTTC. Translation: CASGVFSDGGETQYF.